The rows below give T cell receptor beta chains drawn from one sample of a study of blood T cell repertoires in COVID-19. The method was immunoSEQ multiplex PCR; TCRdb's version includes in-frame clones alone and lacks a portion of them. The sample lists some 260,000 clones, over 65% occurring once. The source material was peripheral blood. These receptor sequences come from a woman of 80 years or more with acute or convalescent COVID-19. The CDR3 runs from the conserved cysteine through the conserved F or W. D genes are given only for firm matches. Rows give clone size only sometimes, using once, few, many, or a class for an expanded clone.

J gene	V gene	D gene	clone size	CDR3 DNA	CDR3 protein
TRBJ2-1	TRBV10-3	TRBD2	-	TGTGCCATCGGTGGAACTCCGGGACTAGCGGGCCACTTACAATACAATGAGCAGTTCTTC	CAIGGTPGLAGHLQYNEQFF
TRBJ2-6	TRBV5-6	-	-	TGTGCCAGCAGCTTCGACAAGTTTGCTGGGGCCAACGTCCTGACTTTC	CASSFDKFAGANVLTF
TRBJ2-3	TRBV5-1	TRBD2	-	TGCGCCAGCAGCTTGGCTGGGACTAGTCGTGCAGATACGCAGTATTTT	CASSLAGTSRADTQYF
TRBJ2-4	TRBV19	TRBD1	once	TGTGCCAGTAGTAATGGGGACAGAGAAGCCAAAAACATTCAGTACTTC	CASSNGDREAKNIQYF
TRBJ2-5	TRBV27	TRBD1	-	TGTGCCAGCAGTTTGAGATCTCAGACCCGCCGGGACAGCAAACGCCAAGAGACCCAGTACTTC	CASSLRSQTRRDSKRQETQYF
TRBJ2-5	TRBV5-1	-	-	TGCGCCAGCAGCTTGGCGGGGGATCCCCGAAAAGAAAAGACCCAGTACTTC	CASSLAGDPRKEKTQYF
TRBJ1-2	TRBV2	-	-	TGTGCCAGCACCCGGTTTCCGCTCCTAAACTATGGCTACACCTTC	CASTRFPLLNYGYTF
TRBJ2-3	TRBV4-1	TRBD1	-	TGCGCCAGCAGCCCCCCGGGACAGGGGGCCGATACGCAGTATTTT	CASSPPGQGADTQYF
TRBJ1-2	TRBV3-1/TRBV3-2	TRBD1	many	TGTGCCAGCAGCCATGATCCGGGACAGGGGGTCCTTAACTATGGCTACACCTTC	CASSHDPGQGVLNYGYTF
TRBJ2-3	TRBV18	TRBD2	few	TGTGCCAGCTCTCCGGGAGGCATCGCAGATACGCAGTATTTT	CASSPGGIADTQYF
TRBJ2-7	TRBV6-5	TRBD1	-	TGTGCCAGCGGACGACAGGGCTCGATAGACGAGCAGTACTTC	CASGRQGSIDEQYF
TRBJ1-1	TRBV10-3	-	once	TGTGCCATCAGTAAACAGGGTAAGGACACTGAAGCTTTCTTT	CAISKQGKDTEAFF
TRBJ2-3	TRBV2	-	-	TGTGCCAGCAGTGAAGCGCCTCGGGAGACGCAGTATTTT	CASSEAPRETQYF
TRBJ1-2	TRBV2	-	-	TGTGCCAGCAACCCAGGGAACTATGGCTACACCTTC	CASNPGNYGYTF
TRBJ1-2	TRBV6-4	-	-	TGTGCCAGCAGTGACTCCGGACACCAGCGGGAGGGCTACACCTTC	CASSDSGHQREGYTF
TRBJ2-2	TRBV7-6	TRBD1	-	TGTGCCACCGACAGGGGAAACACCGGGGAGCTGTTTTTT	CATDRGNTGELFF
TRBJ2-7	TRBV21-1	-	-	TGTGCCAGCAGAAGGGACAGGAGCCCCTACGAGCAGTACTTC	CASRRDRSPYEQYF
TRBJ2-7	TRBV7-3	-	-	TGTGCCAGCAGCCCCCGGGGATCCTCCTACGAGCAGTACTTC	CASSPRGSSYEQYF
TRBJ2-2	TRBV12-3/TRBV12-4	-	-	TGTGCCAGCAGTTTCAGCGGGGAGCTGTTTTTT	CASSFSGELFF
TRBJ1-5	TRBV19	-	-	TGTGCCAGTAGTTTTTCTTTGGGGGGTCGGTCCAATCAGCCCCAGCATTTT	CASSFSLGGRSNQPQHF
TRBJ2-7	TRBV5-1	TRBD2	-	TGCGCCAGCAGCGCGGGACTAGCGGGAGTTAACTCCTACGAGCAGTACTTC	CASSAGLAGVNSYEQYF
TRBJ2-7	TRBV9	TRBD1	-	TGTGCCAGCAGCGTCACAGGGGGCGCGGACTACGAGCAGTACTTC	CASSVTGGADYEQYF
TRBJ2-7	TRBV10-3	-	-	TGTGCCATCGAAGGTGGAGGTTCCTACGAGCAGTACTTC	CAIEGGGSYEQYF
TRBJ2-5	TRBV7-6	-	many	TGTGCCAGCAGCTCATCACTCCAAGAGACCCAGTACTTC	CASSSSLQETQYF
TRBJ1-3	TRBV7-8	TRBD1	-	TGTGCCACCGGGGACAGCCGTGGGACGGACGGGAACACCATATATTTT	CATGDSRGTDGNTIYF
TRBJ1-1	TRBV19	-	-	TGTGCCAGTACCTTCAGTCGGGATATTAGAAAAGCTTTCTTT	CASTFSRDIRKAFF
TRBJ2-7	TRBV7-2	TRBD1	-	TGTGCCAGCAGCCCCCCGGACAGGGGAGGCTACGAGCAGTACTTC	CASSPPDRGGYEQYF
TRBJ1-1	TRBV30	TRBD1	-	TGTGCCTGGAGTGTCCCGACAGGGGCGGACACTGAAGCTTTCTTT	CAWSVPTGADTEAFF
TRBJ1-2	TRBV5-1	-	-	TGCGCCAGCAGCTTGGGTGCGGGAGGGAACTATGGCTACACCTTC	CASSLGAGGNYGYTF
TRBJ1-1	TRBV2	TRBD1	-	TGTGCCAGCAGTGGCCCCGACAGGGGGGGCATGAACACTGAAGCTTTCTTT	CASSGPDRGGMNTEAFF
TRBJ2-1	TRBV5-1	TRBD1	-	TGCGCCAGCAGCGTCCACAGGGGCAATGAGCAGTTCTTC	CASSVHRGNEQFF
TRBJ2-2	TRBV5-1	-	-	TGCGCCAGCAGCTTGCAGGCGAACACCGGGGAGCTGTTTTTT	CASSLQANTGELFF
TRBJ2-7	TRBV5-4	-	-	TGTGCCAGCAGCTTGGGCCTCGGCGGAACCTACGAGCAGTACTTC	CASSLGLGGTYEQYF
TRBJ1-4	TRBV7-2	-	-	TGTGCCAGCAGCGGGCAGGGCGTTAATGAAAAACTGTTTTTT	CASSGQGVNEKLFF
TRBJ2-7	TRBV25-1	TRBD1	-	TGTGCCAGCAGAGGGGACAGGGGGCGATCCTACGAGCAGTACTTC	CASRGDRGRSYEQYF
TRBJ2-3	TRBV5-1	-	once	TGCGCCAGCAGCTTCACTAGTCCAGATACGCAGTATTTT	CASSFTSPDTQYF
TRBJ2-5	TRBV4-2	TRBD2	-	TGTGCCAGCAGCCCCCCTAGCGGGAAAACCCAGTACTTC	CASSPPSGKTQYF
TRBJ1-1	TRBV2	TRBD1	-	TGTGCCAGCAGTACAGGGGGCACTGAAGCTTTCTTT	CASSTGGTEAFF
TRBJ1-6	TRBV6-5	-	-	TGTGCCAGCACCCCAAGCGGGGACTATAATTCACCCCTCCACTTT	CASTPSGDYNSPLHF
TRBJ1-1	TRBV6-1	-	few	TGTGCCAGCAGTGAAGGAGGGACTGAAGCTTTCTTT	CASSEGGTEAFF
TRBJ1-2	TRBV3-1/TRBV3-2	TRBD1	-	TGTGCCAGCAGCCTCCAGGGGGCCTTGGGTGGCTACACCTTC	CASSLQGALGGYTF
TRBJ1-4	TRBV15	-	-	TGTGCCACCAGCAGAGATCCCCTCCGGGGTGGGAATGAAAAACTGTTTTTT	CATSRDPLRGGNEKLFF
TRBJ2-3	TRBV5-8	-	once	TGTGCCCCCGGTCGGGGACTGGGAGATACGCAGTATTTT	CAPGRGLGDTQYF
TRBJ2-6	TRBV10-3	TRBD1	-	TGTGCCATCAGTGAGTCACGGGACAGGGGCTCTTGGGCCAACGTCCTGACTTTC	CAISESRDRGSWANVLTF
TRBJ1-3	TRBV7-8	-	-	TGTGCCAGCAGCTTAGGACGGACAGTGGGAAACACCATATATTTT	CASSLGRTVGNTIYF
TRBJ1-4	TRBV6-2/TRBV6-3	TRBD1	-	TGTGCCAGCAGTTACCCACCGGGACAGCCTAATGAAAAACTGTTTTTT	CASSYPPGQPNEKLFF
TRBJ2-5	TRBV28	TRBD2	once	TGTGCCAGCAGTTTTCCCCTAGCGGGAGGGATTCAAGAGACCCAGTACTTC	CASSFPLAGGIQETQYF
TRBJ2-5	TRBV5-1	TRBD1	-	TGCGCCAGCAGCCCTGGGGGGACAGGGGGTGAGGAGACCCAGTACTTC	CASSPGGTGGEETQYF
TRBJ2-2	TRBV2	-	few	TGTGCCAGCAGTGAGCGGGGAACCGGGGAGCTGTTTTTT	CASSERGTGELFF
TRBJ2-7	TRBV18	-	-	TGTGCCAGCTCAACTGAGGAGACCTACGAGCAGTACTTC	CASSTEETYEQYF
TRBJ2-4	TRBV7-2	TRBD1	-	TGTGCCAGCAGCACCGGACAGGGACGAGGCAAAAACATTCAGTACTTC	CASSTGQGRGKNIQYF
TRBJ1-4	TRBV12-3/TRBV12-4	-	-	TGTGCCAGCAGTTTAGGAGGGACTACCCTGTTTTTT	CASSLGGTTLFF
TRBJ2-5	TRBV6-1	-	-	TGTGCCAGCAGTGAAGGGAGAGAAACCGGGACCCAGTACTTC	CASSEGRETGTQYF
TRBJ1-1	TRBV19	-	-	TGTGCCAGTAGTGAACAGGTGAACACTGAAGCTTTCTTT	CASSEQVNTEAFF